These 23 T cell receptor beta chains were all obtained from the same sample, sequenced in a study of blood T cell repertoires in COVID-19. Produced via immunoSEQ multiplex PCR; TCRdb's table is partial and in-frame only. The table lists more than 40,000 clones, approximately 85% of them singletons. Specimen: peripheral blood. These receptors all stem from a human donor in a cohort sampled during active COVID-19. The donor label of this sample is uncertain.

The chain is built from TRBV5-1 and TRBJ2-3; TRBD2 matches at 8 bases. V lost 4 bases and J lost 5; bases outside the gene matches: 15. The CDR3 sequence is 17 residues long. Germline values: CDR1 SGHRS, CDR2 YFSETQ. CDR3 sequence reads: CASSPEVLGGGKDTQYF. DNA for the CDR3: TGCGCCAGCAGCCCGGAGGTCCTTGGCGGGGGGAAAGATACGCAGTATTTT.

This chain joins TRBV6-6 and TRBJ1-5; 7 bases match TRBD1. This CDR3 comprises 16 residues. The V gene's germline CDR1 is MNHNY and CDR2 SVGAGI (reference sequence). With 5 bases clipped from V and 0 bases from J, the junction kept 7 bases outside the gene matches. The CDR3 spells CASSRDRVDSNQPQHF. The CDR3 nucleotides are TGTGCCAGCAGTCGAGACAGGGTGGATAGCAATCAGCCCCAGCATTTT.

V gene TRBV13 combines with J gene TRBJ2-3; TRBD1 aligns across 10 bases. CDR3 size: 16 residues. CDR1 PRHDT and CDR2 FYEKMQ come from the germline V gene (reference sequence). V dropped 5 bases and J dropped 4; count of bases not matched to a gene: 9. This CDR3 reads CASSPLATGGADTQYF. CDR3 in DNA: TGTGCCAGCAGCCCCCTAGCGACAGGGGGCGCAGATACGCAGTATTTT. Full variable domain (missing parts from reference TRBV13 and TRBJ2-3): AAGVIQSPRHLIKEKRETATLKCYPIPRHDTVYWYQQGPGQDPQFLISFYEKMQSDKGSIPDRFSAQQFSDYHSELNMSSLELGDSALYFCASSPLATGGADTQYFGPGTRLTVL.

The chain carries TRBV5-1 and TRBJ2-1, with a possible D match to TRBD1 (5 bases). The CDR3 is made up of 13 amino acids. V was cut by 4 bases and J by 8 bases, with 13 bases left in between. Germline-derived CDR1 and CDR2 are SGHRS and YFSETQ. The CDR3 DNA reads as TGCGCCAGCAGCCAGGGCGACGACCATGAGCAGTTCTTC. As protein: CASSQGDDHEQFF.

This clone has only a few counts. The V gene is TRBV5-4, the J gene TRBJ2-7; a possible D gene is TRBD1 (6 bases). The CDR3 loop spans 13 amino acids. CDR1 and CDR2 (germline): SGHNT, YYREEE (reference sequence). The V and J ends lost 2 bases and 5 bases respectively, with 11 bases between them. CDR3 DNA: TGTGCCAGCAGCTTCAGGGGAGCAGACGAGCAGTACTTC. Amino acids: CASSFRGADEQYF.

This clone appeared a single time. The chain uses TRBV6-5 and TRBJ2-7; 14 bases are shared with TRBD2. This CDR3 spans 14 amino acids. CDR1 and CDR2 from the germline V gene are MNHEY and SVGAGI. After removal of 6 bases from V and 6 bases from J, the junction contained 4 bases not matched to a gene. CDR3 protein: CASRTGTSGSEQYF. CDR3 bases: TGTGCCAGCAGAACCGGGACTAGCGGGAGCGAGCAGTACTTC.

The V and J genes are TRBV6-1 and TRBJ2-5; 15 nucleotides line up with TRBD2. The V gene's germline CDR1 is MNHNS and CDR2 SASEGT. This CDR3 contains 19 residues. V lost 0 bases to trimming and J lost 4 bases; unmatched junction nucleotides: 9. CDR3 DNA: TGTGCCAGCAGTGAAGCGGGAGGGACTAGCGGGGGGATGTCAGAGACCCAGTACTTC. As protein: CASSEAGGTSGGMSETQYF.

V and J are TRBV14 and TRBJ2-3, with 9 nucleotides matching TRBD2. This CDR3 contains 16 residues. CDR1 and CDR2 (germline): SGHDN, FVKESK. Trimming removed 1 base from V and 2 bases from J; junction bases left unmatched: 4. The CDR3 region has the DNA TGTGCCAGCAGCCAAGGTAGCGGGGGCTACACAGATACGCAGTATTTT. Residues: CASSQGSGGYTDTQYF. The variable domain in full, with the rest retrieved from reference TRBV14 and TRBJ2-3, is EAGVTQFPSHSVIEKGQTVTLRCDPISGHDNLYWYRRVMGKEIKFLLHFVKESKQDESGMPNNRFLAERTGGTYSTLKVQPAELEDSGVYFCASSQGSGGYTDTQYFGPGTRLTVL.

The chain has TRBV7-2 and TRBJ1-2; 10 bases are a match to TRBD1. The CDR3 length is 16 residues. V gave up 4 bases and J gave up 2 bases; unmatched junction bases: 7. Germline CDR1 SGHTA, CDR2 FQGNSA. The CDR3 spells CASSSGTGAINYGYTF. The CDR3, as DNA: TGTGCCAGCAGCTCCGGGACAGGGGCGATCAACTATGGCTACACCTTC.

The rearrangement joins TRBV5-5 to TRBJ1-1, with D possibly being TRBD1 (6 bases). V was cut by 4 bases and J by 3 bases, with 13 bases left in between. Germline lookup yields CDR1 SGHKS and CDR2 YYEKEE (reference sequence). This CDR3 is built from 14 residues. The chain's CDR3 is CASSGVQGYTEAFF. DNA of the CDR3: TGTGCCAGCAGCGGGGTGCAGGGGTACACTGAAGCTTTCTTT.

The rearrangement links TRBV6-5 to TRBJ2-1; 15 bases align to TRBD2. After removal of 6 bases from V and 7 bases from J, the junction contained 4 bases not matched to a gene. The CDR3 consists of 15 residues. The germline V gene encodes CDR1 MNHEY and CDR2 SVGAGI. In DNA form, the CDR3 reads TGTGCCAGCAGGGGACTAGCGGGGGGTATAAATGAGCAGTTCTTC. Its protein is CASRGLAGGINEQFF.

The chain couples TRBV7-8 to TRBJ2-1, with 10 nucleotides matching TRBD2. Germline V gene lookup returns CDR1 SGHVS and CDR2 FQNEAQ. CDR3 length: 17 residues. The junction had 2 bases not matched to a gene; V was cut back by 0 bases and J by 0 bases. In DNA form, the CDR3 reads TGTGCCAGCAGCTTAGCAAGCGGGGGGGCCTCCTACAATGAGCAGTTCTTC. Translation gives CASSLASGGASYNEQFF.

This clone rates as medium-sized (0.01 to 0.1%). The V gene is TRBV2, the J gene TRBJ2-7, with TRBD2 as a possible D gene (6 bases). The CDR3 extends over 12 amino acids. V was pared by 7 bases and J by 6 bases, with 13 bases between. Per germline, CDR1 SNHLY and CDR2 FYNNEI. The chain's CDR3 is CASKGTQSEQYF. CDR3 bases: TGTGCCAGCAAAGGGACTCAGAGCGAGCAGTACTTC. Using reference TRBV2 and TRBJ2-7 for the parts outside the CDR3, the full variable domain is EPEVTQTPSHQVTQMGQEVILRCVPISNHLYFYWYRQILGQKVEFLVSFYNNEISEKSEIFDDQFSVERPDGSNFTLKIRSTKLEDSAMYFCASKGTQSEQYFGPGTRLTVT.

This chain's CDR3 is CASSLKRGVGGPGELFF. The CDR3 DNA is TGTGCCAGCAGCCTAAAAAGAGGGGTCGGGGGACCCGGGGAGCTGTTTTTT. This chain joins TRBV3-1 (or the pseudogene TRBV3-2) and TRBJ2-2, with a weak D call TRBD2 (6 bases). The V and J ends lost 4 bases and 6 bases respectively, with 21 bases between them. CDR3 size: 17 residues. Per germline, CDR1 LGHDT and CDR2 YNNKEL (reference sequence).

The chain links TRBV19 to TRBJ1-5, with D perhaps TRBD1 (5 bases). CDR3 size: 16 residues. With 2 bases removed from V and 0 bases from J, the gap between germline ends came to 11 bases. Germline assignment: CDR1 LNHDA and CDR2 SQIVND (reference sequence). This CDR3 reads CASSIRGRNSNQPQHF. In nucleotides, the CDR3 is TGTGCCAGTAGTATAAGGGGCAGGAATAGCAATCAGCCCCAGCATTTT.

The rearrangement joins TRBV11-2 to TRBJ2-1, with 9 bases identical to TRBD2. V shed 4 bases, J shed 4 bases, and the junction held 8 bases outside the gene matches. The CDR3 sequence is 16 residues long. Germline CDR1 is SGHAT and CDR2 is FQNNGV. The CDR3: CASSSIIAGVYNEQFF. The CDR3 nucleotides are TGTGCCAGCAGCTCCATCATAGCGGGGGTATACAATGAGCAGTTCTTC.

The chain uses TRBV7-9 and TRBJ2-5, with D maybe TRBD1 (6 bases). CDR3 length: 15 residues. Trimming shortened V by 5 bases and J by 4 bases, and 17 bases separated the two germline ends. The germline V gene encodes CDR1 SEHNR and CDR2 FQNEAQ (reference sequence). CDR3 in DNA: TGTGCCAGCAGCCATCGGACAGATCAAGGAGAGACCCAGTACTTC. As protein: CASSHRTDQGETQYF.

This chain uses TRBV10-3 with TRBJ1-1, with 7 nucleotides matching TRBD1. CDR3 length: 14 amino acids. V lost 6 bases to trimming and J lost 6 bases; unmatched junction nucleotides: 10. Germline lookup yields CDR1 ENHRY and CDR2 SYGVKD. The CDR3 loop is CAIRLTGVVAEAFF. The CDR3 DNA sequence: TGTGCCATCAGACTAACAGGGGTAGTTGCTGAAGCTTTCTTT.

The chain recombines TRBV7-3 with TRBJ1-2; 9 positions match TRBD1. With 1 base clipped from V and 7 bases from J, the junction kept 4 bases outside the gene matches. Germline V gene lookup returns CDR1 SGHTA and CDR2 FQGTGA. The length of the CDR3 is 14 residues. The CDR3 DNA reads TGTGCCAGCAGCTTAAAGGGACAGGGTGGTGGCTACACCTTC. Its translation is CASSLKGQGGGYTF.

This chain joins TRBV11-2 and TRBJ1-1; D remains ambiguous. V was cut by 5 bases and J by 5 bases, with 15 bases left in between. Germline-derived CDR1 and CDR2 are SGHAT and FQNNGV. The CDR3 loop spans 14 amino acids. CDR3 bases: TGTGCCAGCAGCCCCCCGGAGGGAAGGACTGAAGCTTTCTTT. Translated, it gives CASSPPEGRTEAFF. The complete variable domain, with remaining parts taken from reference TRBV11-2 and TRBJ1-1, reads EAGVAQSPRYKIIEKRQSVAFWCNPISGHATLYWYQQILGQGPKLLIQFQNNGVVDDSQLPKDRFSAERLKGVDSTLKIQPAKLEDSAVYLCASSPPEGRTEAFFGQGTRLTVV.

This chain uses TRBV9 with TRBJ1-2; D is perhaps TRBD1 (5 bases). Deletions cut 4 bases from V and 5 bases from J, with 9 bases between. Germline values: CDR1 SGDLS, CDR2 YYNGEE. The CDR3 loop spans 12 amino acids. CDR3 residues: CASSPDSYGYTF. In nucleotides, the CDR3 is TGTGCCAGCAGCCCCGACAGTTATGGCTACACCTTC.

This clone has only a few counts. The rearrangement links TRBV12-3 or TRBV12-4 to TRBJ1-2; 8 nucleotides match TRBD1. This CDR3 has 12 amino acids. V dropped 5 bases and J dropped 8; count of bases not matched to a gene: 4. The CDR3 region has the DNA TGTGCCAGCAGTCTAGACAGGGGCGGCTACACCTTC. Its protein product is CASSLDRGGYTF.

V is TRBV4-3 and J is TRBJ2-6, with D perhaps TRBD2 (5 bases). CDR1 and CDR2 (germline): LGHNA, YSLEER. There are 19 residues in the CDR3. The V and J ends lost 1 base and 5 bases respectively, with 21 bases between them. In DNA, the CDR3 is TGCGCCAGCAGCCAAGGACTAACCTCGTTGAGTTCCTGGGCCAACGTCCTGACTTTC. Protein: CASSQGLTSLSSWANVLTF.